There are a few counts of the clone carrying this T cell receptor beta chain. Its specificity is unknown. This record comes from a study of CD8 T cells in ankylosing spondylitis. Between the trimmed V and J ends, which lost 3 bases and 2 bases, there was a span of 8 bases. Germline V gene data show CDR1 as DFQATT and CDR2 as SNEGSKA (reference sequence). This CDR3 has 13 residues. Study findings and constraints: A CD8+ phenotype characterized the disease-linked clones, which were relatively rare in peripheral blood. One TCR beta motif, made up of eight or nine highly homologous variants, appeared characteristic of ankylosing spondylitis blood. Reportedly, significant enrichment of disease-linked clones occurred in matched ankylosing spondylitis synovial fluid.

Each CDR3 protein gets one entry after TCRdb re-called the 5' RACE reads with MiXCR. The repertoire holds fewer than 450,000 distinct CDR3 sequences, with roughly 17% as singletons. Sequencing input: blood, either unsorted or a sorted T cell fraction (not recorded which). This sequence joins TRBV20-1 and TRBJ2-1; no clear D gene. The receptor was derived from a male donor with ankylosing spondylitis. The CDR3 sequence is CSASVSPYNEQFF. The CDR3 DNA reads TGCAGTGCTAGCGTATCCCCCTACAATGAGCAGTTCTTC.